These T cell receptor beta chains were read from a single sample in a study of blood T cell repertoires in COVID-19. This table comes from immunoSEQ multiplex PCR, and its TCRdb copy is limited to in-frame clones, with some not included. Seen here are about 170,000 clones, around 90% observed once, and the top ten hold 2.5%. The sequencing sample was made of peripheral blood. Receptor source: a woman aged 80 or over with COVID-19, enrolled during active disease. CDR3s include the opening cysteine and the closing phenylalanine or tryptophan. The D gene is left open where the match is weak. Clone size is stated in some rows and not others, as once, few, many or a class when expanded.

j_call d_call clone_size v_call cdr3_nt cdr3_aa
TRBJ2-3 TRBD2 - TRBV7-9 TGTGCCAGCAGCTTCGTGGGCGGGAGCAGCACAGATACGCAGTATTTT CASSFVGGSSTDTQYF
TRBJ2-3 - - TRBV19 TGTGCCAGTAGTATAGCTCGGGGAGGCACAGATACGCAGTATTTT CASSIARGGTDTQYF
TRBJ2-7 - - TRBV11-2 TGTGCCAGCAGCTTAGGAGGCGGGGCAATCTCAACCTGGGAGCAGTACTTC CASSLGGGAISTWEQYF
TRBJ2-4 - - TRBV23-1 TGCGCCAGCAGTCGACGAGGACAGTCCGTAGCCAAAAACATTCAGTACTTC CASSRRGQSVAKNIQYF
TRBJ2-3 TRBD2 - TRBV28 TGTGCCAGCTCCGGGGGCGGGAGGACGGGCGGTCGCACAGATACGCAGTATTTT CASSGGGRTGGRTDTQYF
TRBJ1-2 - few TRBV28 TGTGCCAGCACTTCGCAGGGAAGCTATGGCTACACCTTC CASTSQGSYGYTF
TRBJ1-1 - - TRBV28 TGTGCCAGCAGTTGGGGAGGAGGCAGTGAAGCTTTCTTT CASSWGGGSEAFF
TRBJ2-5 - - TRBV6-6 TGTGCCAGCAGTTCCCTAGGGACCCAGTACTTC CASSSLGTQYF
TRBJ1-4 - few TRBV20-1 TGCAGTGCTAATGTAGCTGAAAAACTGTTTTTT CSANVAEKLFF
TRBJ2-1 - - TRBV29-1 TGCAGCGGAGAGTGGGAGAATGAGCAGTTCTTC CSGEWENEQFF
TRBJ1-5 - once TRBV6-2/TRBV6-3 TGTGCCAGCAGCGCACTTAGCAATCAGCCCCAGCATTTT CASSALSNQPQHF
TRBJ1-5 - many TRBV7-2 TGTGCCAGCAGCCCCGGACACGTCAATCAGCCCCAGCATTTT CASSPGHVNQPQHF
TRBJ2-6 - - TRBV6-2/TRBV6-3 TGTGCCAGCAGTAAGTTGGGACTTGGGGCCAACGTCCTGACTTTC CASSKLGLGANVLTF
TRBJ2-1 TRBD2 - TRBV6-5 TGTGCCAGCAGCCAGGGACTAGTTTCCTACAATGAGCAGTTCTTC CASSQGLVSYNEQFF
TRBJ2-5 TRBD2 - TRBV18 TGTGCCAGCTCACCACTTCCAGCGGGAGGGTTGGAGTACTTC CASSPLPAGGLEYF
TRBJ1-4 - once TRBV5-5 TGTGCCAGCAGCTTCGGCAGGATCCGAACAACTAATGAAAAACTGTTTTTT CASSFGRIRTTNEKLFF
TRBJ2-7 TRBD2 - TRBV14 TGTGCCAGCAGCCACCTAGCGGGAGATTCCTCCTACGAGCAGTACTTC CASSHLAGDSSYEQYF
TRBJ1-1 TRBD1 once TRBV6-1 TGTGCCAGCAGTGAGATAGGACAGGGTCCCACTGAAGCTTTCTTT CASSEIGQGPTEAFF
TRBJ1-1 - - TRBV3-1/TRBV3-2 TGTGCCAGCAGCCAGGCCCTCCGGGACACTGAAGCTTTCTTT CASSQALRDTEAFF
TRBJ1-3 - - TRBV28 TGTGCCAGCAATTCTGGGACACTCTCTGGAAACACCATATATTTT CASNSGTLSGNTIYF
TRBJ2-2 - few TRBV5-4 TGTGCCAGCAGCTTTGCGGGTGGGAGGACCGGGGAGCTGTTTTTT CASSFAGGRTGELFF
TRBJ1-1 - - TRBV7-6 TGTGCCAGCAGCTATGAGGGCATGAACACTGAAGCTTTCTTT CASSYEGMNTEAFF
TRBJ1-4 - - TRBV5-1 TGCGCCAGCAGCTTGAACCCGGGAGCTATTGAAAAACTGTTTTTT CASSLNPGAIEKLFF
TRBJ1-2 - - TRBV18 TGTGCCAGCTCACCAACCGACAGTTCCAACTATGGCTACACCTTC CASSPTDSSNYGYTF
TRBJ1-2 - few TRBV6-4 TGTGCCAGCAGACAGGTGGTATTTGGCTACACCTTC CASRQVVFGYTF
TRBJ1-2 - once TRBV28 TGTGCCAGCAAAGAACAAGGAGAGTCAGGCTACACCTTC CASKEQGESGYTF
TRBJ1-6 TRBD1 once TRBV5-6 TGTGCCAGCAGCCAGCCGGGACAGGGAGATTCACCCCTCCACTTT CASSQPGQGDSPLHF
TRBJ1-5 - - TRBV14 TGTGCCAGCAGCCAAGATCTGGTTCGGGGGGGCGGCAATCAGCCCCAGCATTTT CASSQDLVRGGGNQPQHF
TRBJ1-2 - - TRBV6-5 TGTGCCAGCACAAGAGCGGGGTGGGTCGAATATGGCTACACCTTC CASTRAGWVEYGYTF
TRBJ1-2 TRBD1 - TRBV2 TGTGCCACGACAGGGAGCCGCTATGGCTACACCTTC CATTGSRYGYTF
TRBJ1-4 - - TRBV9 TGTGCCAGCAGCGTAGGGTTTAATCAGGTTAATGAAAAACTGTTTTTT CASSVGFNQVNEKLFF
TRBJ1-6 - - TRBV7-3 TGTGCCAGCAGCCCAGCGGGCCCCGGTTCACCCCTCCACTTT CASSPAGPGSPLHF
TRBJ1-2 TRBD1 - TRBV9 TGTGCCAGCAGCGGAGACCCTGGGGGGGACAGGGCTGGCTACACCTTC CASSGDPGGDRAGYTF
TRBJ2-7 - - TRBV6-5 TGTGCCAGCAGTAGGAGAAGTATCTACGAGCAGTACTTC CASSRRSIYEQYF
TRBJ1-1 - - TRBV28 TGTGCCAGCAGTTTCGAGCCGAACACTGAAGCTTTCTTT CASSFEPNTEAFF
TRBJ1-3 - few TRBV13 TGTGCCAGCAGCTTAGCGGGGGGCGGCAACTCTGGAAACACCATATATTTT CASSLAGGGNSGNTIYF
TRBJ1-2 TRBD1 - TRBV28 TGTGCCAGCAGTCCGTGGACAGGGGGCGACTATGGCTACACCTTC CASSPWTGGDYGYTF
TRBJ1-2 TRBD1 - TRBV25-1 TGTGCCAGCAGTGAGACAGGGGGCGGGGGTGGCTACACCTTC CASSETGGGGGYTF
TRBJ2-2 - once TRBV3-1/TRBV3-2 TGTGCCAGCAGACGACTGGCGAACACCGGGGAGCTGTTTTTT CASRRLANTGELFF
TRBJ2-1 TRBD2 - TRBV5-5 TGTGCCAGCAGCTCCTCGTTCGGCAGGGAGGGTGAGCAGTTCTTC CASSSSFGREGEQFF
TRBJ1-4 - - TRBV5-4 TGTGCCAGCAGTCTCTTCGGACAGGAAAAACTGTTTTTT CASSLFGQEKLFF
TRBJ2-1 TRBD2 - TRBV29-1 TGCAGCGTTGAAGGGGGCGGGAGGGCCTACAATGAGCAGTTCTTC CSVEGGGRAYNEQFF
TRBJ1-3 - - TRBV7-2 TGTGCCAGCAGCACGGAGGCCTCTGGAAACACCATATATTTT CASSTEASGNTIYF
TRBJ2-7 TRBD1 - TRBV5-1 TGCGCCAGCAGCTGGAACACCGGGACAGCTTACGAGCAGTACTTC CASSWNTGTAYEQYF
TRBJ1-2 - - TRBV28 TGTGCCAGCAGTCCCCTCCCCGGGGGCTACACCTTC CASSPLPGGYTF
TRBJ2-5 TRBD1 - TRBV27 TGTGCCAGCAGTTTCGGACAGGGGAGGGAGACCCAGTACTTC CASSFGQGRETQYF
TRBJ1-5 - - TRBV18 TGTGCCAGCTCACCTCAGAGCAATCAGCCCCAGCATTTT CASSPQSNQPQHF
TRBJ2-2 TRBD2 few TRBV5-1 TGCGCCAGCAGCTCCGGAACAGGACTAGCGGGAGCCGGGGAGCTGTTTTTT CASSSGTGLAGAGELFF
TRBJ2-1 TRBD2 - TRBV27 TGTGCCAGTACCCCTTTTCCCCCGGGACTAGCGCTAAGCTCCTACAATGAGCAGTTCTTC CASTPFPPGLALSSYNEQFF
TRBJ2-7 - few TRBV5-5 TGTGCCAGCAGCTCGGGCGTTGCTGCGGGGTACTACGAGCAGTACTTC CASSSGVAAGYYEQYF
TRBJ1-2 TRBD1 once TRBV5-6 TGTGCCAGCAGCCCGGCACAGGGGTTCGTCTATGGCTACACCTTC CASSPAQGFVYGYTF
TRBJ1-3 - once TRBV19 TGTGCCAGTAGTATAGTCCCAGACTCTGGAAACACCATATATTTT CASSIVPDSGNTIYF
TRBJ1-2 TRBD1 - TRBV3-1/TRBV3-2 TGTGCCAGCAGCCAGCGGGACAGGCCCGTTTATGGCTACACCTTC CASSQRDRPVYGYTF